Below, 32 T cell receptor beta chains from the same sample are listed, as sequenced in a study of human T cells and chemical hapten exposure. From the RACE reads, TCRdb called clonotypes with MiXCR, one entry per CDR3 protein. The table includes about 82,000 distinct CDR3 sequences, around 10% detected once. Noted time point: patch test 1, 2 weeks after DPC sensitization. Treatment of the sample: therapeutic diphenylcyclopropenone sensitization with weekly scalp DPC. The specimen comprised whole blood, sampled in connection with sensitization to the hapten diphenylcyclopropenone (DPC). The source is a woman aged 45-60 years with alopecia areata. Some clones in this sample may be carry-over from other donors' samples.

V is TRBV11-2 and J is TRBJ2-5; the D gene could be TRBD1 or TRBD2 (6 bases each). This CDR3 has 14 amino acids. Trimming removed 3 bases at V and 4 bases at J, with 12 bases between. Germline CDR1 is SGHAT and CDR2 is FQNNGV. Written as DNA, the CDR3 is TGTGCCAGCAGCTTCGGGGGCCGACGAGAGACCCAGTACTTC. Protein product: CASSFGGRRETQYF.

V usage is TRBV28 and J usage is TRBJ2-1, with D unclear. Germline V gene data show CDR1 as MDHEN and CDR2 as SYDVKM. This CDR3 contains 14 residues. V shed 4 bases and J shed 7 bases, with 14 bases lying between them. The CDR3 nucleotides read TGTGCCAGCAGTTCCTCCTTTGACTTGAATGAGCAGTTCTTC. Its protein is CASSSSFDLNEQFF. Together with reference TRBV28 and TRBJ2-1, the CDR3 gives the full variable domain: DVKVTQSSRYLVKRTGEKVFLECVQDMDHENMFWYRQDPGLGLRLIYFSYDVKMKEKGDIPEGYSVSREKKERFSLILESASTNQTSMYLCASSSSFDLNEQFFGPGTRLTVL.

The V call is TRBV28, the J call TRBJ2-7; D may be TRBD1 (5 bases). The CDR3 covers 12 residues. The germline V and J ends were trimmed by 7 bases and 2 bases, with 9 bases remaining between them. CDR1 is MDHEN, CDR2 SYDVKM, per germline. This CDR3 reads CASTARAYEQYF. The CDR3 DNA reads TGTGCCAGCACGGCCAGGGCCTACGAGCAGTACTTC.

For the CDR3, the DNA is TGTGCCAGCAGTGAAGAGACACCCACCGGGGAGCTGTTTTTT. It is translated as CASSEETPTGELFF. J is TRBJ2-2 and V is TRBV25-1; no clear D. The germline gives CDR1 MGHDK, CDR2 SYGVNS. The CDR3 is 14 residues long. Trimming took off 2 bases at V and 4 bases at J, with 8 bases between the two ends.

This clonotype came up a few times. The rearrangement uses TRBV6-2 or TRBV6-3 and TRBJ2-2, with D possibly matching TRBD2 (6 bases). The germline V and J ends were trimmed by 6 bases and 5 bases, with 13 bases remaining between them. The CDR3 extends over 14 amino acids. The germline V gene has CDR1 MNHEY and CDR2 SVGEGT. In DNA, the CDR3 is TGTGCCAGCAGGGAGGAGGGGAGGACCGGGGAGCTGTTTTTT. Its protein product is CASREEGRTGELFF.

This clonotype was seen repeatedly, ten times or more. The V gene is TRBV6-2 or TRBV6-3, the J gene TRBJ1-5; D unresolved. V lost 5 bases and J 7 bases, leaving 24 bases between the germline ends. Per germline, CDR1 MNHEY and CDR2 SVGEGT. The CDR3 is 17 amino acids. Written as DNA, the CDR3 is TGTGCCAGCAGTGACCAAGAGACGACGGTCTTCGGGCAGCCCCAGCATTTT. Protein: CASSDQETTVFGQPQHF.

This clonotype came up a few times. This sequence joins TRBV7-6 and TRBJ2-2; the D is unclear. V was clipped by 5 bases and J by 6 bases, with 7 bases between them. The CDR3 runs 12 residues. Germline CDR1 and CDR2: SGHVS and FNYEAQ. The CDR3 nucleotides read TGTGCCAGCAGCCCTCCATCCGGGGAGCTGTTTTTT. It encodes CASSPPSGELFF.

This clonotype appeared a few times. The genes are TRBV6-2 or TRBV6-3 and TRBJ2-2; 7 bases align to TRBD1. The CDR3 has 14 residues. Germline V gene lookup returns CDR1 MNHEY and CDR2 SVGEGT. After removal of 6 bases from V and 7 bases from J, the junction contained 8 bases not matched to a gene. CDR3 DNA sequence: TGTGCCAGCAGCTTGACAGGGTTTATCGGGGAGCTGTTTTTT. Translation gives CASSLTGFIGELFF.

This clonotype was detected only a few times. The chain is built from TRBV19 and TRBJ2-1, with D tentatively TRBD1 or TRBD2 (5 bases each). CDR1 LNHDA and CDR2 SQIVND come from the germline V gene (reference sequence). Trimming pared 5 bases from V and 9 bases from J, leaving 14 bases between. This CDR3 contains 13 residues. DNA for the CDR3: TGTGCCAGTAGTGAGGGTGTAGGGACTGAGCAGTTCTTC. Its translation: CASSEGVGTEQFF.

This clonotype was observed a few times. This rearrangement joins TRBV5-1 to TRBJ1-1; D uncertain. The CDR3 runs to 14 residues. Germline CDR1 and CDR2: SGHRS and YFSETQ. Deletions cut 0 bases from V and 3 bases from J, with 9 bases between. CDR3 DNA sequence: TGCGCCAGCAGCTTGGAGGGCGGAGACACTGAAGCTTTCTTT. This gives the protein CASSLEGGDTEAFF.

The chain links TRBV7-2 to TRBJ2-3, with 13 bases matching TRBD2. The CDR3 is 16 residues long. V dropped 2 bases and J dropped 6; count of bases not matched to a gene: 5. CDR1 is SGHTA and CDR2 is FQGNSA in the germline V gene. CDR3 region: CASSLSRTSGSDTQYF. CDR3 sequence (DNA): TGTGCCAGCAGCTTATCCCGGACTAGCGGGAGTGATACGCAGTATTTT.

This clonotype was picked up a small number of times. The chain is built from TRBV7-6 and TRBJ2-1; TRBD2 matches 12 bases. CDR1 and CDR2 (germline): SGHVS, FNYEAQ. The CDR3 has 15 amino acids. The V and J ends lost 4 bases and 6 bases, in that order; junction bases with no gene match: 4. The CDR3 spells CASSSLAGGGNEQFF. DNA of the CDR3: TGTGCCAGCAGCTCTCTAGCGGGAGGGGGCAATGAGCAGTTCTTC. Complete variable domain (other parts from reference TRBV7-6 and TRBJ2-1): GAGVSQSPRYKVTKRGQDVALRCDPISGHVSLYWYRQALGQGPEFLTYFNYEAQQDKSGLPNDRFSAERPEGSISTLTIQRTEQRDSAMYRCASSSLAGGGNEQFFGPGTRLTVL.

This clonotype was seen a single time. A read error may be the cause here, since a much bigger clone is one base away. CDR3 DNA: TGTGCCACCAGTGATTCGTATGGCGGGAGGACCATCAATGAGCAGTTCTTC. This gives the protein CATSDSYGGRTINEQFF. The rearrangement uses TRBV24-1 and TRBJ2-1; 8 nucleotides match TRBD2. The CDR3 loop spans 17 amino acids. Germline V gene lookup returns CDR1 KGHDR and CDR2 SFDVKD. J lost 6 bases, V lost 2 bases, and 11 bases had no gene match.

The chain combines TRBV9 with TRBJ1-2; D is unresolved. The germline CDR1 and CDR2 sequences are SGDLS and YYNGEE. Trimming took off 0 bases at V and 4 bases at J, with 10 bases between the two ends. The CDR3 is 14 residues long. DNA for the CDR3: TGTGCCAGCAGCGTAGGGGCCTACTCCTATGGCTACACCTTC. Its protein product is CASSVGAYSYGYTF.

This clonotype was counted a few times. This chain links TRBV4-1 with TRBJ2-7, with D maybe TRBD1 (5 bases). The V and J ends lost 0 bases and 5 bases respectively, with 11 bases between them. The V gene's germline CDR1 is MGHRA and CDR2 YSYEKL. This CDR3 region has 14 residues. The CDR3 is CASSQEVRAHEQYF. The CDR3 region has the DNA TGCGCCAGCAGCCAAGAAGTCAGGGCCCACGAGCAGTACTTC.

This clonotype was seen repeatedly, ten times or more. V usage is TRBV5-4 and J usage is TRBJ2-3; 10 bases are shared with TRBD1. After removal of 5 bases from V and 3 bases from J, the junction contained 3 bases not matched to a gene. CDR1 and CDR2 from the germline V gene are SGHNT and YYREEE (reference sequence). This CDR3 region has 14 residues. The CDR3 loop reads CASRADRGTDTQYF. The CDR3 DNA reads TGTGCCAGCAGGGCGGACAGGGGGACAGATACGCAGTATTTT.

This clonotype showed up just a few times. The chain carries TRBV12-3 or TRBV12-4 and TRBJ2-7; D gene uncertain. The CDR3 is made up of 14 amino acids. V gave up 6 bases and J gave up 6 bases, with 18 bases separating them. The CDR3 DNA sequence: TGTGCCAGCAGCGCACCGGGTCTCCCGCTCGAGCAGTACTTC. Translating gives CASSAPGLPLEQYF.

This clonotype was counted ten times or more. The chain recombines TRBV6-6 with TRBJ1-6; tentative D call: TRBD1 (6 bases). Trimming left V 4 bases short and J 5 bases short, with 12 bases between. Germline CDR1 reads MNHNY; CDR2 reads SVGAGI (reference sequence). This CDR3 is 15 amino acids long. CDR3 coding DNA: TGTGCCAGCAGTTGGTCAGGGGCAAATAATTCACCCCTCCACTTT. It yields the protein CASSWSGANNSPLHF.

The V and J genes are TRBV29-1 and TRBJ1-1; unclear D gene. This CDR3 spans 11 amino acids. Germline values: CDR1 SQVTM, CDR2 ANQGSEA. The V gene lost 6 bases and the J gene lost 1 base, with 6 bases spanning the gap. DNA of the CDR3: TGCAGCGTCAGCACGAACACTGAAGCTTTCTTT. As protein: CSVSTNTEAFF.

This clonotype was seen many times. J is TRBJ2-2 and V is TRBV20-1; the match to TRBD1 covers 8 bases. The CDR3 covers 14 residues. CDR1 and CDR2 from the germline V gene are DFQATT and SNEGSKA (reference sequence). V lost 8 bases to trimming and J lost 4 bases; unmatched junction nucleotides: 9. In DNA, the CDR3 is TGCAGTTACTCCAGGGGGCAAGGCACCGGGGAGCTGTTTTTT. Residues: CSYSRGQGTGELFF.

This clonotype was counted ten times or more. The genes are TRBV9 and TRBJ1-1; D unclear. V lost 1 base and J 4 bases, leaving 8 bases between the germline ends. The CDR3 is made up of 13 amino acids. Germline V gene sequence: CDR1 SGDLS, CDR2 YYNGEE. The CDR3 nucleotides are TGTGCCAGCAGCGTAAGTTTGGTCACTGAAGCTTTCTTT. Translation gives CASSVSLVTEAFF.

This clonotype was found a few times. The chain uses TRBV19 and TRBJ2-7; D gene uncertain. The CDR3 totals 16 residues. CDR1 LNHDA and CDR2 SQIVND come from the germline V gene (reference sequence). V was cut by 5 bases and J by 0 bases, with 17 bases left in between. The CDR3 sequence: CASSATGLSYSYEQYF. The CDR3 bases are TGTGCCAGTAGTGCCACCGGTCTATCCTACTCCTACGAGCAGTACTTC.

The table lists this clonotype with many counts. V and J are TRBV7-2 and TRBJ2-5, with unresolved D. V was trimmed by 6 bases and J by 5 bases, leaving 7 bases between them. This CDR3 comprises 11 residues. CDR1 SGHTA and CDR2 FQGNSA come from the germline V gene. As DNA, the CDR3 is TGTGCCAGCAGTCCCCTCGAGACCCAGTACTTC. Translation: CASSPLETQYF.

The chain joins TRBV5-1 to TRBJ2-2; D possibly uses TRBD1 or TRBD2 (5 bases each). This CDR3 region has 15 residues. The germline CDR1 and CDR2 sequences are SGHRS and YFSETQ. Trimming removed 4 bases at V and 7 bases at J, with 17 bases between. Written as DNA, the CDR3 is TGCGCCAGCAGCCTCCGGGACCGAGGATTCGGGGAGCTGTTTTTT. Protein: CASSLRDRGFGELFF.

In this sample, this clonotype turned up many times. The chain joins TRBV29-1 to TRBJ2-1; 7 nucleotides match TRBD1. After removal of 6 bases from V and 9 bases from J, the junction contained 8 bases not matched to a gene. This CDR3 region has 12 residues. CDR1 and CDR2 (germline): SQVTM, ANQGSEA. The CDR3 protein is CSVGTVAGEQFF. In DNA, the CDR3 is TGCAGCGTCGGGACAGTAGCTGGTGAGCAGTTCTTC.

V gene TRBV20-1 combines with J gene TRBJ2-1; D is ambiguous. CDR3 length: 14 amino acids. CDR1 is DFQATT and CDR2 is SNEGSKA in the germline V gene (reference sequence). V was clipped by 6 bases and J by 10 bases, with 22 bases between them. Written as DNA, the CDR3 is TGCAGTGCACATTTTCAAGGTCGTCCTGGGGAGCAGTTCTTC. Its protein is CSAHFQGRPGEQFF.

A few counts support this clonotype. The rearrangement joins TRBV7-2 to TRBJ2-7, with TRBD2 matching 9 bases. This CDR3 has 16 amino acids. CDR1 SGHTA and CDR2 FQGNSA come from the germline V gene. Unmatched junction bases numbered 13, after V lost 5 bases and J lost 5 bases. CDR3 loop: CASSPRFSGSTHEQYF. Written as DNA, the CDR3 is TGTGCCAGCAGCCCTCGTTTTAGCGGGAGTACACACGAGCAGTACTTC.

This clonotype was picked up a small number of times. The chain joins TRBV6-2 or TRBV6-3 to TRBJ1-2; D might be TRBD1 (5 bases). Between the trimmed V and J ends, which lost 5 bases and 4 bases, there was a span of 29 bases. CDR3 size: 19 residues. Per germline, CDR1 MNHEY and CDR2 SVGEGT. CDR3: CASSAGPTPDPRKPYGYTF. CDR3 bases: TGTGCCAGCAGTGCAGGGCCTACTCCGGACCCACGGAAGCCCTATGGCTACACCTTC.

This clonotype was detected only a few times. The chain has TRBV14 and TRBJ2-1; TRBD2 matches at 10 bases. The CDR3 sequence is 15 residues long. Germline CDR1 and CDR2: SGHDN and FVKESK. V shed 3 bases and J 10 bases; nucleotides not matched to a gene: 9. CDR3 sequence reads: CASSHQPGLANEQFF. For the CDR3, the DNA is TGTGCCAGCAGCCATCAACCGGGACTAGCGAACGAGCAGTTCTTC.

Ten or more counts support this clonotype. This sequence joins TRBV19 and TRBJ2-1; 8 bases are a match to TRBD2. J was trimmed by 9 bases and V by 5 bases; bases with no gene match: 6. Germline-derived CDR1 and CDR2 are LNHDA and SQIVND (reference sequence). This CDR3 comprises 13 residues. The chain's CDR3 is CASSALAGSEQFF. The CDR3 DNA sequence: TGTGCCAGTAGTGCCTTAGCGGGAAGTGAGCAGTTCTTC.

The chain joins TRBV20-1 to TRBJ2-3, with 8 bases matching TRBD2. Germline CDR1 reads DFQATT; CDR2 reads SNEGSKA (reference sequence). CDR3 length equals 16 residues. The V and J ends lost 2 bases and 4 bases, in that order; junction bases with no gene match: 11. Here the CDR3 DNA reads TGCAGTGCTAGACCAACTAGCGGCGGGAGATCAGATACGCAGTATTTT. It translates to CSARPTSGGRSDTQYF.

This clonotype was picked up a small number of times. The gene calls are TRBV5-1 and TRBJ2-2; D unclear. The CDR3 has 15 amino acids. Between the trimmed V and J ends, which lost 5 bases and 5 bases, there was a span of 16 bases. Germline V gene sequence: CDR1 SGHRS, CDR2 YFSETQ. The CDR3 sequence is CASSPRALPTGELFF. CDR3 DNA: TGCGCCAGCAGTCCCCGGGCTTTGCCAACCGGGGAGCTGTTTTTT.